One sample yielded the 20 T cell receptor beta chains listed below, sequenced in a study of spatial heterogeneity in lung cancer. This sample's time point: blood at routine non-recurrence follow-up after resection. The input material, whole RNA from tumor, nontumor lung or frozen PBMC, was sequenced unsorted. One entry per CDR3 protein, called by TCRdb with MiXCR from the 5' RACE reads. Of roughly 120,000 distinct CDR3 sequences detected, more than 10% appear once; the ten largest clones hold around a sixth. This sample comprised PBMCs, obtained at follow-up. The origin of the receptors is a male donor with early-stage non-small cell lung cancer.

This chain links TRBV14 with TRBJ2-1, with D possibly called TRBD1 or TRBD2 (5 bases each). The CDR3 runs 14 residues. Trimming stripped 4 bases from V and 8 bases from J, with 15 bases between. Germline V gene data show CDR1 as SGHDN and CDR2 as FVKESK. The CDR3 reads CASSPVTGRDEQFF. DNA of the CDR3: TGTGCCAGCAGCCCGGTTACGGGGCGAGATGAGCAGTTCTTC.

This clonotype was observed at least ten times. V usage is TRBV20-1 and J usage is TRBJ1-6; possibly TRBD1 for D (6 bases). CDR1 is DFQATT, CDR2 SNEGSKA, per germline (reference sequence). With 0 bases removed from V and 7 bases from J, the gap between germline ends came to 13 bases. The CDR3 is 15 amino acids. CDR3 sequence: CSARDGDKINSPLHF. DNA for the CDR3: TGCAGTGCTAGAGATGGGGACAAGATCAATTCACCCCTCCACTTT.

This clonotype was seen many times. CDR3 protein: CASRRTGGKETQYF. Written as DNA, the CDR3 is TGTGCCAGCAGAAGGACAGGGGGGAAGGAGACCCAGTACTTC. The V call is TRBV2, the J call TRBJ2-5; 10 bases fit TRBD1. CDR3 length: 14 residues. Germline values: CDR1 SNHLY, CDR2 FYNNEI. V lost 6 bases and J lost 5; bases outside the gene matches: 6.

This sequence joins TRBV19 and TRBJ2-1; 12 bases are shared with TRBD1. Trimming cost V 10 bases and J 7 bases; bases outside gene matches: 8. Germline CDR1 reads LNHDA; CDR2 reads SQIVND (reference sequence). The CDR3 extends over 14 amino acids. The CDR3 region is CATGKGQGANEQFF. In DNA, the CDR3 is TGTGCCACAGGAAAGGGACAGGGGGCGAATGAGCAGTTCTTC. The full variable domain, completed using reference TRBV19 and TRBJ2-1, is DGGITQSPKYLFRKEGQNVTLSCEQNLNHDAMYWYRQDPGQGLRLIYYSQIVNDFQKGDIAEGYSVSREKKESFPLTVTSAQKNPTAFYLCATGKGQGANEQFFGPGTRLTVL.

This clonotype was observed a handful of times. The rearrangement joins TRBV7-3 to TRBJ2-3; D possibly corresponds to TRBD1 (6 bases). The CDR3 consists of 15 residues. Germline assignment: CDR1 SGHTA and CDR2 FQGTGA. The V end lost 2 bases, the J end lost 3 bases, and 12 bases lay between the germline ends. The chain's CDR3 is CASSLVRGRTDTQYF. In DNA, the CDR3 is TGTGCCAGCAGCTTAGTCAGGGGTCGGACAGATACGCAGTATTTT.

This clonotype occurred a few times. CDR3 DNA sequence: TGTGCCAGCAGCCGATGGACTAGCGGGTCCTACAATGAGCAGTTCTTC. Protein sequence: CASSRWTSGSYNEQFF. V is TRBV3-1 and J is TRBJ2-1, with TRBD2 identical over 11 bases. The length of the CDR3 is 16 residues. The V gene's germline CDR1 is LGHDT and CDR2 YNNKEL (reference sequence). With 4 bases clipped from V and 1 base from J, the junction kept 3 bases outside the gene matches.

This chain joins TRBV7-9 and TRBJ1-1; D unclear. The V gene's germline CDR1 is SEHNR and CDR2 FQNEAQ (reference sequence). Trimming took 1 base from V and 8 from J, leaving 5 bases between them. The CDR3 extends over 11 amino acids. CDR3 sequence: CASSLGREAFF. CDR3 sequence (DNA): TGTGCCAGCAGCTTAGGCCGCGAAGCTTTCTTT.

This clonotype was observed at least ten times. The chain has TRBV7-2 and TRBJ2-7; perhaps TRBD2 as D (5 bases). The CDR3 totals 14 residues. V gave up 5 bases and J gave up 4 bases, with 15 bases separating them. Germline CDR1 is SGHTA and CDR2 is FQGNSA. CDR3 in DNA: TGTGCCAGCAGCGCGAGTGCGGGTCAGTACGAGCAGTACTTC. This gives the protein CASSASAGQYEQYF.

As regards this clonotype: This may stem from a read error, because a much larger clone lies one nucleotide away. V and J are TRBV6-1 and TRBJ1-4, with 11 bases that match TRBD1. CDR3 length: 13 amino acids. Per the germline V gene, CDR1 is MNHNS and CDR2 is SASEGT. The CDR3 reads CTSRRTGGEKLFF. The CDR3, as DNA: TGTACCAGCAGAAGGACAGGGGGCGAAAAACTGTTTTTT.

The table lists this clonotype with a few counts. The chain recombines TRBV4-3 with TRBJ2-7; D is ambiguous. CDR3 length equals 15 residues. V was clipped by 3 bases and J by 3 bases, with 15 bases between them. Germline V gives CDR1 LGHNA, CDR2 YSLEER. The CDR3 DNA reads as TGCGCCAGCAGCCATCATCAGCAACCCCACTACGAGCAGTACTTC. It is translated as CASSHHQQPHYEQYF.

This clonotype was seen repeatedly, ten times or more. The rearrangement links TRBV12-3 or TRBV12-4 to TRBJ1-3; 9 nucleotides match TRBD1. This CDR3 has 13 residues. V trimming: 5 bases; J trimming: 9 bases; junction bases outside the gene matches: 5. This chain's CDR3 is CASSLSTGGTIYF. CDR3 coding DNA: TGTGCCAGCAGTCTCTCGACAGGGGGCACCATATATTTT.

This clonotype was picked up a small number of times. J is TRBJ1-1 and V is TRBV6-5, with 8 bases identical to TRBD1. Germline V gene data show CDR1 as MNHEY and CDR2 as SVGAGI. This CDR3 is built from 15 residues. The V and J ends lost 0 bases and 4 bases, in that order; junction bases with no gene match: 4. CDR3: CASSYSIQGATEAFF. CDR3 nucleotide sequence: TGTGCCAGCAGTTACTCGATCCAGGGGGCCACTGAAGCTTTCTTT.

The DNA of the CDR3 is TGCGCCAGCAGCTTGGTGGGCGGCTACGGGTACAATGAGCAGTTCTTC. Translation: CASSLVGGYGYNEQFF. The chain combines TRBV5-1 with TRBJ2-1; D ambiguous. V was clipped by 0 bases and J by 4 bases, with 14 bases between them. CDR3 length: 16 amino acids. Per germline, CDR1 SGHRS and CDR2 YFSETQ. Supplemented by reference TRBV5-1 and TRBJ2-1, the full variable domain reads KAGVTQTPRYLIKTRGQQVTLSCSPISGHRSVSWYQQTPGQGLQFLFEYFSETQRNKGNFPGRFSGRQFSNSRSEMNVSTLELGDSALYLCASSLVGGYGYNEQFFGPGTRLTVL.

This clonotype appeared many times. This chain joins TRBV12-3 or TRBV12-4 and TRBJ1-1; the D is unclear. The CDR3 runs to 15 residues. The germline V and J ends were trimmed by 3 bases and 1 base, with 12 bases remaining between them. CDR3 coding DNA: TGTGCCAGCAGTTTCGTGCCGACATCGAACACTGAAGCTTTCTTT. The encoded protein is CASSFVPTSNTEAFF.

This clonotype was seen ten or more times. The chain carries TRBV28 and TRBJ1-6; D remains unclear. Germline assignment: CDR1 MDHEN and CDR2 SYDVKM. V lost 1 base and J lost 5, with 3 bases in between. CDR3 length: 13 amino acids. CDR3 region: CASSLSDNSPLHF. Written as DNA, the CDR3 is TGTGCCAGCAGTTTATCAGATAATTCACCCCTCCACTTT.

This clonotype appeared a few times. The chain couples TRBV7-9 to TRBJ2-7; 9 positions match TRBD1. Germline loops: CDR1 SEHNR, CDR2 FQNEAQ (reference sequence). V lost 4 bases and J lost 2; bases outside the gene matches: 9. The CDR3 runs 16 residues. DNA of the CDR3: TGTGCCAGCAGCTCCCGCGGTGGGACAGGGACCTACGAGCAGTACTTC. Translation: CASSSRGGTGTYEQYF.

This clonotype was counted at least ten times. The V call is TRBV12-3 or TRBV12-4, the J call TRBJ2-1; TRBD1 aligns across 10 bases. This CDR3 is built from 15 residues. Germline trimming cut 1 base from V and 6 bases from J; bases unmatched to any gene: 3. CDR3 coding DNA: TGTGCCAGCAGTTTAGGGACAGGGGGTTTCAATGAGCAGTTCTTC. Amino acids: CASSLGTGGFNEQFF.

The chain has TRBV6-5 and TRBJ1-4, with D unclear. V shed 6 bases and J shed 8 bases, with 19 bases lying between them. The CDR3 has 15 amino acids. The germline V gene encodes CDR1 MNHEY and CDR2 SVGAGI. In nucleotides, the CDR3 is TGTGCCAGCAGATTTCATGGATCCTGGAACGAAAAACTGTTTTTT. Its protein product is CASRFHGSWNEKLFF.

The table lists this clonotype with a few counts. The rearrangement joins TRBV10-3 to TRBJ1-5; unclear D gene. Trimming took 0 bases from V and 5 from J, leaving 8 bases between them. CDR1 and CDR2 from the germline V gene are ENHRY and SYGVKD. This CDR3 is built from 14 residues. CDR3 nucleotides: TGTGCCATCAGTGAGTCGCGGAGAGATCAGCCCCAGCATTTT. It yields the protein CAISESRRDQPQHF.

This clonotype was seen a few times. The rearrangement joins TRBV6-2 or TRBV6-3 to TRBJ2-6; weak D call: TRBD1 (5 bases). The CDR3 loop spans 16 amino acids. V was shortened by 6 bases and J by 0 bases, with 12 bases between the two germline ends. Germline V gene sequence: CDR1 MNHEY, CDR2 SVGEGT. The CDR3 DNA sequence: TGTGCCAGCAGGCAAACAGGTGTCTCTGGGGCCAACGTCCTGACTTTC. It encodes CASRQTGVSGANVLTF.